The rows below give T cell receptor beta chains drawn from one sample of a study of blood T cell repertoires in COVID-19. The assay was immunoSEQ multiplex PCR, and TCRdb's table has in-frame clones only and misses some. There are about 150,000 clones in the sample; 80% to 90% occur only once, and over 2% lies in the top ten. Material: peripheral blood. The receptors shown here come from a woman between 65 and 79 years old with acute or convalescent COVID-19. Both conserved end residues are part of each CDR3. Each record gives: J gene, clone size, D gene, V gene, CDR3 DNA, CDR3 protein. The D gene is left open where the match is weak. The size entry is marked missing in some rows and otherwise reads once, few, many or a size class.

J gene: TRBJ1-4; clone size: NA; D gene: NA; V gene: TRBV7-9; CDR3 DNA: TGTGCCAGCAGCTTAGTTTTTGGACGGGATAATGAAAAACTGTTTTTT; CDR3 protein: CASSLVFGRDNEKLFF
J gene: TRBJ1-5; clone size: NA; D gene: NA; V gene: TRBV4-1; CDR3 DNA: TGCGCCAGCAGCCTAGGACAGCCAAATCAGCCCCAGCATTTT; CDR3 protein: CASSLGQPNQPQHF
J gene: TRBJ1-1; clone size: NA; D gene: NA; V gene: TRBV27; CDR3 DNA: TGTGCCAGCAGTCCCGACAGGTTGAACACTGAAGCTTTCTTT; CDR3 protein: CASSPDRLNTEAFF
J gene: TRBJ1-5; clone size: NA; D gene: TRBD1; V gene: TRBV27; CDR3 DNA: TGTGCCAGCAGTTTATCGTCAGGGGGCGCGGGGCAGCCCCAGCATTTT; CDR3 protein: CASSLSSGGAGQPQHF
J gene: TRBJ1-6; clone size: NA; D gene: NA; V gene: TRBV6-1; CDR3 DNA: TGTGCCAGCAGTGAAGGGCGGGCTTGGAATTCACCCCTCCACTTT; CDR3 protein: CASSEGRAWNSPLHF
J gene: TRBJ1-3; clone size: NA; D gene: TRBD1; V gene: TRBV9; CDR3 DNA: TGTGCCAGCAGCGCCCGGGACAGGGTAACAGGCTCTGGAAACACCATATATTTT; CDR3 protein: CASSARDRVTGSGNTIYF
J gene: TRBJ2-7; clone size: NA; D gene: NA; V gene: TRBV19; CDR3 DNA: TGTGCCAGTAGTATAACAGGGACCTACGAGCAGTACTTC; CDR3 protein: CASSITGTYEQYF
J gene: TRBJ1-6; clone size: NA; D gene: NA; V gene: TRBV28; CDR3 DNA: TGTGCCAGCAGGGGAGCAGACCATACCTATAATTCACCCCTCCACTTT; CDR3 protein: CASRGADHTYNSPLHF
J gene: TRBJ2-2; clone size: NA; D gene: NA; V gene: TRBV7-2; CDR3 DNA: TGTGCCAGCAGCTTACCAGTGAACACCGGGGAGCTGTTTTTT; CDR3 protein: CASSLPVNTGELFF
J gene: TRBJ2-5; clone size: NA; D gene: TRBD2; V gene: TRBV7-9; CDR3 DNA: TGTGCCAGCAGCTTAGTAGCGGGGAAAGAGACCCAGTACTTC; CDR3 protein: CASSLVAGKETQYF
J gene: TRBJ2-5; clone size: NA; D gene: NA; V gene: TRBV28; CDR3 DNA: TGTGCCAGCAGTTCCACCGGTGGAGGGGCAGCCCAAGAGACCCAGTACTTC; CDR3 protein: CASSSTGGGAAQETQYF
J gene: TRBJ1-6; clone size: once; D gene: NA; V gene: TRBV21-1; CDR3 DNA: TGTGCCAGCAGCAAAGTATCGGCCGTCAGGAATTCACCCCTCCACTTT; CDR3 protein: CASSKVSAVRNSPLHF
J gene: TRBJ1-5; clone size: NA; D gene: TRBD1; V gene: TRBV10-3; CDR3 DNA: TGTGCCATCAGACCTCAGGGGGGGCCCCAGCATTTT; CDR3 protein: CAIRPQGGPQHF
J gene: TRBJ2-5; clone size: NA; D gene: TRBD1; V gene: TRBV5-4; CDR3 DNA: TGTGCCAGCAGCCCGGGACAGGGGGAAGAGACCCAGTACTTC; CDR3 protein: CASSPGQGEETQYF
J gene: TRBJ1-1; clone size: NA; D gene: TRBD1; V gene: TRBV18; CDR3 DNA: TGTGCCAGCTCGTCCGACAGGGCCGGAGAAGCTTTCTTT; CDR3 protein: CASSSDRAGEAFF
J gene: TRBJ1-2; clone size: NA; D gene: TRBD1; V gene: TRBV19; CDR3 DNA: TGTGCCAGTAGTACCCCGGGACAGGATTATGGCTACACCTTC; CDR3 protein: CASSTPGQDYGYTF
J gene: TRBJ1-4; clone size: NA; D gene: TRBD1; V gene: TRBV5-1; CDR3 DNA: TGCGCCAGCAGCCCGGGTGGGACAGGGCCTAATGAAAAACTGTTTTTT; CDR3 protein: CASSPGGTGPNEKLFF
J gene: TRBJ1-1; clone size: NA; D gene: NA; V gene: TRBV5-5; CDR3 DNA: TGTGCCAGCAGCGCGCTCGGGGTGAACACTGAAGCTTTCTTT; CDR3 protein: CASSALGVNTEAFF
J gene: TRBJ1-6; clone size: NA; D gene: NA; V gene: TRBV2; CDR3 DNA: TGTGCCAGCAGTGTGGGCAGTGATAATTCACCCCTCCACTTT; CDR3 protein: CASSVGSDNSPLHF
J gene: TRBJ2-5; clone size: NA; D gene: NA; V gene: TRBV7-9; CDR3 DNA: TGTGCCAGCAGCTTAAGGGTCGGGGGAGTTGGGGAGACCCAGTACTTC; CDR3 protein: CASSLRVGGVGETQYF
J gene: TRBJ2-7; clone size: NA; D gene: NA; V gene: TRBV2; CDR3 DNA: TGTGCCAGAGATCAGGGACTCACGGGGGATGAGCAGTACTTC; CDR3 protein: CARDQGLTGDEQYF
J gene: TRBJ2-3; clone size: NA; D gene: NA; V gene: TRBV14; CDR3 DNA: TGTGCCAGCAGCCGCGACAAGGGACTCAACACAGATACGCAGTATTTT; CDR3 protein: CASSRDKGLNTDTQYF
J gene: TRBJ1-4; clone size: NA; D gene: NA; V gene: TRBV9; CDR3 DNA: TGTGCCAGCAGCGTAAGGCGGGGGACTAATGAAAAACTGTTTTTT; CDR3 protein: CASSVRRGTNEKLFF
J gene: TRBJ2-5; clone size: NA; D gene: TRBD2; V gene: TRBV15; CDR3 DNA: TGTGCCACCAGCAGAGATCTATCGGGGGGAGAGACCCAGTACTTC; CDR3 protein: CATSRDLSGGETQYF
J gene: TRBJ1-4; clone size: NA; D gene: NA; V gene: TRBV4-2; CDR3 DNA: TGTGCCAGCAGCCAAGGATCAGGGGTTGCTGAAAAACTGTTTTTT; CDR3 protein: CASSQGSGVAEKLFF
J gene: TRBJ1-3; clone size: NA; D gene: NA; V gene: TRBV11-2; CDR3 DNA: TGTGCCAGCAGGCCCCCGGGTCGCCGGGGGAACACCATATATTTT; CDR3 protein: CASRPPGRRGNTIYF
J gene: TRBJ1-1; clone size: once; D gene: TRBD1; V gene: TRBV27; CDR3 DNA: TGTGCCAGCGAAAGGGGGCCGAACACTGAAGCTTTCTTT; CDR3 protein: CASERGPNTEAFF
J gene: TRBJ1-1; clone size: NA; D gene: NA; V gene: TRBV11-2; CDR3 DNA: TGTGCCAGCAGCCCCCCCCCTGGGCCTTACACTGAAGCTTTCTTT; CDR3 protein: CASSPPPGPYTEAFF
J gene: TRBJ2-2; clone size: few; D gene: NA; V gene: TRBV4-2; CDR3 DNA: TGTGCCAGCAGCCCTATGTGGGGGGCGAACACCGGGGAGCTGTTTTTT; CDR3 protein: CASSPMWGANTGELFF
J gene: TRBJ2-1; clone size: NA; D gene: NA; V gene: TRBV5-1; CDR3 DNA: TGCGCCAGCAGCGTGACACCCCTCAGGTCAAACAATGAGCAGTTCTTC; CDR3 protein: CASSVTPLRSNNEQFF
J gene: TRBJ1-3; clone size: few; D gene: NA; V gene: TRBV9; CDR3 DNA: TGTGCCAGCAGCCCCCACTCTGGAAACACCATATATTTT; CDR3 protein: CASSPHSGNTIYF
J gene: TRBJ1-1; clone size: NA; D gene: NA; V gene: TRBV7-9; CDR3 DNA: TGTGCCAGCAGGCTAGCGGGGACGATGAACACTGAAGCTTTCTTT; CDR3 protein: CASRLAGTMNTEAFF
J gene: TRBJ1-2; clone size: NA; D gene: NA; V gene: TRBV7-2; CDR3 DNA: TGTGCCAGCAGCTTTTGGAAAATCGGGAACTATGGCTACACCTTC; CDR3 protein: CASSFWKIGNYGYTF
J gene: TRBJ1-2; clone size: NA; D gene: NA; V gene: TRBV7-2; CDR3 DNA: TGTGCCAGCAGCCCCCCCGTCAGGGGACGAACTAACTATGGCTACACCTTC; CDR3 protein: CASSPPVRGRTNYGYTF
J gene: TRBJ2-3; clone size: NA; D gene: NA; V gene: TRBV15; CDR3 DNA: TGTGCCACCAGCAGAGATGGGCAAGGCACAGATACGCAGTATTTT; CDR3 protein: CATSRDGQGTDTQYF
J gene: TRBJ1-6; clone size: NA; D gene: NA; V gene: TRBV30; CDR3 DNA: TGTGCCTGGAGTGGGACAGCCTATAATTCACCCCTCCACTTT; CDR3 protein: CAWSGTAYNSPLHF
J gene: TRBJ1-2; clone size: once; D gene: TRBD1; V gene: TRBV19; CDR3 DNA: TGTGCCAGTAGTATCGCGGCGGCAGGGGGATATGGCTACACCTTC; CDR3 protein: CASSIAAAGGYGYTF
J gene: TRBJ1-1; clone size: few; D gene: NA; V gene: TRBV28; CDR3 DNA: TGTGCCAGCAGTTTATGGAGGCTGAAGAACACTGAAGCTTTCTTT; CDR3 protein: CASSLWRLKNTEAFF
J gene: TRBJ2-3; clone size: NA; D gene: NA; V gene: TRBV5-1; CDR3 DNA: TGCGCCAGCAGCGAAAAGACTAGACGCACAGATACGCAGTATTTT; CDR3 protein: CASSEKTRRTDTQYF
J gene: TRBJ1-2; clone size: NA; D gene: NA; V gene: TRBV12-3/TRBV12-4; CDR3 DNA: TGTGCCAGCACCCTGGACAGTAACTATGGCTACACCTTC; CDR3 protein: CASTLDSNYGYTF
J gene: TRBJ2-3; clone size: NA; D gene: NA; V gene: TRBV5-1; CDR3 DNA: TGCGCCAGCAGCTTCGCAGATACGCAGTATTTT; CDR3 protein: CASSFADTQYF
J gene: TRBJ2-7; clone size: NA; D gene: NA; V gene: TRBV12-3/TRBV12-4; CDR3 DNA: TGTGCCAGCAGTCCCAGGGCAGATCACGAGCAGTACTTC; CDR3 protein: CASSPRADHEQYF
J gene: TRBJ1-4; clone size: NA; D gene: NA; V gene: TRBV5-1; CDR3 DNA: TGCGCCAGCAGCTTGGGGGCAGGGGAAAAACTGTTTTTT; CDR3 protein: CASSLGAGEKLFF
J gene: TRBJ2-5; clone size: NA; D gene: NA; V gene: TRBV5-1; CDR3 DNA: TGCGCCAGCAGCTTGGTTGGCAGCCAAGAGACCCAGTACTTC; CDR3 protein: CASSLVGSQETQYF
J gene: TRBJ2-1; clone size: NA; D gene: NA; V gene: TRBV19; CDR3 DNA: TGTGCCAGTAGTATTCGGGGCAGGGGTGCCACCAATGAGCAGTTCTTC; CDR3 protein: CASSIRGRGATNEQFF
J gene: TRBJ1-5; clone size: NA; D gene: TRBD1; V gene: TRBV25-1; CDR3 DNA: TGTGCCAGCAGTGGCACAGGGGGCGGTCAGCCCCAGCATTTT; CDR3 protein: CASSGTGGGQPQHF
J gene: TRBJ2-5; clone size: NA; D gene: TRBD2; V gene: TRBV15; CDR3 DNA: TGTGCCACCAGCAGGGGACTAGCGGGCGGGAGGGAGACCCAGTACTTC; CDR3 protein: CATSRGLAGGRETQYF
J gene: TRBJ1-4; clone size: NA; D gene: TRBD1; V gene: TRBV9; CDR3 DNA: TGTGCCAGCAGCGTAGGGGACAGGGACGATGAAAAACTGTTTTTT; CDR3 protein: CASSVGDRDDEKLFF
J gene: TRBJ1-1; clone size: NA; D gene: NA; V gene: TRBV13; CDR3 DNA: TGTGCCAGCAGCTTAGGCGACAGAAACACTGAAGCTTTCTTT; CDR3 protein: CASSLGDRNTEAFF
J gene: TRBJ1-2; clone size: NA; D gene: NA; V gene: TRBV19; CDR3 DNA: TGTGCCAGTAGTATAGCCGCGGGGGGCTACACCTTC; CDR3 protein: CASSIAAGGYTF
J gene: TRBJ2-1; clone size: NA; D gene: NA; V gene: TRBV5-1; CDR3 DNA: TGCGCCAGCAGCTTGGGGGACACCTCCTACAATGAGCAGTTCTTC; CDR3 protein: CASSLGDTSYNEQFF
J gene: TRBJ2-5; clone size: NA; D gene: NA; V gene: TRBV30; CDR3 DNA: TGTGCCACCAACCCTCGGGGAGAGACCCAGTACTTC; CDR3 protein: CATNPRGETQYF
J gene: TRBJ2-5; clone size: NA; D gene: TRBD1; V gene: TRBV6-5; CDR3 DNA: TGTGCCAGCCAGGGGGCAAATAAAGAGACCCAGTACTTC; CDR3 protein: CASQGANKETQYF
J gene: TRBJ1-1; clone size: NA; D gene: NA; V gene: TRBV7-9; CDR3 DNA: TGTGCCAGCAGCTTAGAAAGAGTTAACACTGAAGCTTTCTTT; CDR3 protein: CASSLERVNTEAFF
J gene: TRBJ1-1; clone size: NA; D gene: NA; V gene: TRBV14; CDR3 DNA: TGTGCCAGCAGCCAAGATACAGGGCTTGGTGCTTTCTTT; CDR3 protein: CASSQDTGLGAFF